The 29 T cell receptor beta chains presented below share a single source sample, sequenced in a study of cytomegalovirus exposure and HLA in healthy donors. Repertoires were generated with immunoSEQ multiplex PCR, while TCRdb's copy carries only in-frame clones and drops some. The sample contains 110,000 or so clones, about 88% of which appear only once. Sequencing was performed on PBMCs. Every receptor here comes from a woman aged 18 to 35 in good health and CMV-seropositive.

Only one count was recorded for this clone. The chain couples TRBV5-4 to TRBJ1-4; 8 positions match TRBD1. J lost 4 bases, V lost 5 bases, and 1 base had no gene match. Germline values: CDR1 SGHNT, CDR2 YYREEE (reference sequence). The CDR3 consists of 13 residues. The CDR3 loop is CASRQGVNEKLFF. The CDR3 coding sequence is TGTGCCAGCAGACAGGGGGTTAATGAAAAACTGTTTTTT.

The rearrangement links TRBV7-3 to TRBJ1-2; 8 bases align to TRBD1. J gave up 4 bases and V 5 bases, and 9 bases lay outside the gene matches. The CDR3 consists of 15 residues. The germline CDR1 and CDR2 sequences are SGHTA and FQGTGA. The CDR3: CASSPSGTGFYGYTF. As DNA, the CDR3 is TGTGCCAGCAGCCCTTCCGGGACAGGCTTCTATGGCTACACCTTC.

The V gene is TRBV6-6, the J gene TRBJ1-1; TRBD1 is a possible D gene (5 bases). The CDR3 is made up of 13 amino acids. Germline V lookup: CDR1 MNHNY, CDR2 SVGAGI (reference sequence). Between the trimmed V and J ends, which lost 10 bases and 0 bases, there was a span of 12 bases. CDR3 sequence: CAISGDLNTEAFF. The CDR3 DNA is TGTGCCATCTCGGGGGACCTGAACACTGAAGCTTTCTTT.

This chain connects TRBV5-6 to TRBJ1-2; 9 bases align to TRBD1. V shed 0 bases and J 10 bases; nucleotides not matched to a gene: 7. The CDR3 sequence is 14 residues long. Per germline, CDR1 SGHDT and CDR2 YYEEEE. CDR3 sequence (DNA): TGTGCCAGCAGCTTGGCCGGGACAGGGAGTTTCTACACCTTC. Translation: CASSLAGTGSFYTF.

The gene calls are TRBV6-5 and TRBJ2-5, with 7 bases that match TRBD1. The CDR3 loop spans 15 amino acids. The V gene's germline CDR1 is MNHEY and CDR2 SVGAGI. V gave up 5 bases and J gave up 5 bases; unmatched junction bases: 11. CDR3 loop: CASSPGQVVVETQYF. The CDR3 bases are TGTGCCAGCAGTCCCGGACAGGTCGTGGTGGAGACCCAGTACTTC.

The chain is built from TRBV28 and TRBJ2-1, with D maybe TRBD1 (5 bases). Germline V gives CDR1 MDHEN, CDR2 SYDVKM. The CDR3 has 15 amino acids. V lost 2 bases and J 1 base, leaving 9 bases between the germline ends. The CDR3 sequence: CASSLHRQSYNEQFF. In nucleotides, the CDR3 is TGTGCCAGCAGTTTACATCGACAGTCCTACAATGAGCAGTTCTTC.

The chain combines TRBV9 with TRBJ2-1, with 9 nucleotides matching TRBD1. Unmatched junction bases numbered 8, after V lost 3 bases and J lost 7 bases. Germline V CDR1 and CDR2: SGDLS, YYNGEE. The CDR3 is 15 amino acids. The CDR3 region is CASSATGTGMNEQFF. As DNA, the CDR3 is TGTGCCAGCAGCGCGACCGGGACAGGGATGAATGAGCAGTTCTTC.

This sequence joins TRBV2 and TRBJ1-1; the match to TRBD1 covers 8 bases. V lost 9 bases to trimming and J lost 1 base; unmatched junction nucleotides: 4. This CDR3 comprises 13 residues. CDR1 and CDR2 from the germline V gene are SNHLY and FYNNEI. The CDR3 spells CARLGTGNTEAFF. In DNA, the CDR3 is TGTGCCAGGTTAGGGACAGGGAACACTGAAGCTTTCTTT. Supplemented by reference TRBV2 and TRBJ1-1, the full variable domain reads EPEVTQTPSHQVTQMGQEVILRCVPISNHLYFYWYRQILGQKVEFLVSFYNNEISEKSEIFDDQFSVERPDGSNFTLKIRSTKLEDSAMYFCARLGTGNTEAFFGQGTRLTVV.

The V gene is TRBV5-1, the J gene TRBJ2-2; D is perhaps TRBD1 (6 bases). The V gene lost 3 bases and the J gene lost 6 bases, with 12 bases spanning the gap. From germline, CDR1 is SGHRS and CDR2 YFSETQ. The CDR3 covers 14 residues. The CDR3 region is CASSSQGQAGELFF. The CDR3, as DNA: TGCGCCAGCAGCTCGCAGGGGCAGGCCGGGGAGCTGTTTTTT.

This clone was seen a handful of times. The rearrangement links TRBV27 to TRBJ1-5; D is uncertain. Deletions cut 9 bases from V and 3 bases from J, with 15 bases between. Germline V gives CDR1 MNHEY, CDR2 SMNVEV (reference sequence). The CDR3 runs 14 residues. CDR3 loop: CASYRGTHNQPQHF. CDR3 in DNA: TGTGCCAGTTACCGGGGTACGCACAATCAGCCCCAGCATTTT.

This rearrangement joins TRBV11-3 to TRBJ1-1; unclear D gene. Trimming took off 1 base at V and 0 bases at J, with 21 bases between the two ends. CDR3 length: 19 amino acids. Germline assignment: CDR1 SGHNT and CDR2 YENEEA. CDR3: CASSLVVFPHGSLNTEAFF. The CDR3, as DNA: TGTGCCAGCAGCTTAGTTGTCTTTCCCCACGGTTCATTGAACACTGAAGCTTTCTTT.

The chain carries TRBV5-6 and TRBJ2-2; 10 bases align to TRBD2. There are 18 residues in the CDR3. Germline V gives CDR1 SGHDT, CDR2 YYEEEE. With 0 bases clipped from V and 0 bases from J, the junction kept 5 bases outside the gene matches. The CDR3 loop reads CASSLGLAGSTNTGELFF. As DNA, the CDR3 is TGTGCCAGCAGCTTGGGACTAGCGGGCTCGACGAACACCGGGGAGCTGTTTTTT.

The CDR3 DNA is TGCGCCAGCAGGCCACTACTAGCGGGAGAGGCCGGGGAGCTGTTTTTT. It is translated as CASRPLLAGEAGELFF. This chain links TRBV5-1 with TRBJ2-2, with TRBD2 identical over 11 bases. Per germline, CDR1 SGHRS and CDR2 YFSETQ. Trimming took 5 bases from V and 6 from J; bases not matched to a gene: 9. The CDR3 loop spans 16 amino acids.

The CDR3 loop reads CASTTPSGFQPQHF. CDR3 coding DNA: TGTGCCAGCACCACACCTTCGGGGTTTCAGCCCCAGCATTTT. The chain joins TRBV6-1 to TRBJ1-5; D gene ambiguous. Trimming took 7 bases from V and 6 from J, leaving 16 bases between them. From germline, CDR1 is MNHNS and CDR2 SASEGT. There are 14 residues in the CDR3.

The chain has TRBV10-3 and TRBJ2-1; the match to TRBD2 covers 9 bases. Germline V gene data show CDR1 as ENHRY and CDR2 as SYGVKD. The length of the CDR3 is 15 residues. The V gene end was trimmed by 5 bases and the J gene end by 5 bases; junction bases not matched to a gene: 7. In nucleotides, the CDR3 is TGTGCCATCAGTTCACGGACTAGCGCAAACAATGAGCAGTTCTTC. Amino acids: CAISSRTSANNEQFF.

V usage is TRBV7-8 and J usage is TRBJ2-7, with D perhaps matching TRBD2 (5 bases). V lost 6 bases to trimming and J lost 4 bases, with 19 bases between them. Germline CDR1 and CDR2: SGHVS and FQNEAQ. The CDR3 is 15 amino acids. The CDR3 nucleotides read TGTGCCAGCAGTCCAGGACTGTCGTGGTTGTACGAGCAGTACTTC. It translates to CASSPGLSWLYEQYF.

The J gene is TRBJ2-1, the V gene TRBV6-1; possibly TRBD1 for D (5 bases). Germline lookup yields CDR1 MNHNS and CDR2 SASEGT. CDR3 length: 13 residues. Between the trimmed V and J ends, which lost 7 bases and 8 bases, there was a span of 15 bases. CDR3 sequence (DNA): TGTGCCAGCAACCGGCAGGGCAACGATGAGCAGTTCTTC. This codes for CASNRQGNDEQFF.

The rearrangement uses TRBV29-1 and TRBJ1-1; D ambiguous. Germline V gene data show CDR1 as SQVTM and CDR2 as ANQGSEA. CDR3 length: 13 residues. Deletions cut 4 bases from V and 5 bases from J, with 14 bases between. CDR3 region: CSVVDGLGTEAFF. The CDR3 nucleotides read TGCAGCGTTGTGGATGGGCTTGGGACTGAAGCTTTCTTT. Using reference TRBV29-1 and TRBJ1-1 for the parts outside the CDR3, the full variable domain is SAVISQKPSRDICQRGTSLTIQCQVDSQVTMMFWYRQQPGQSLTLIATANQGSEATYESGFVIDKFPISRPNLTFSTLTVSNMSPEDSSIYLCSVVDGLGTEAFFGQGTRLTVV.

The J gene is TRBJ1-2, the V gene TRBV27, with 9 bases lining up with TRBD1. Germline V lookup: CDR1 MNHEY, CDR2 SMNVEV (reference sequence). Trimming cost V 0 bases and J 5 bases; bases outside gene matches: 10. The CDR3 runs 17 residues. CDR3 coding DNA: TGTGCCAGCAGTTTATCGCGCCGACAGGGGGTCTTTTATGGCTACACCTTC. It yields the protein CASSLSRRQGVFYGYTF.

This clone has more than one count but fewer than ten. The chain is built from TRBV7-3 and TRBJ2-1; 12 nucleotides line up with TRBD2. The junction had 9 bases not matched to a gene; V was cut back by 5 bases and J by 10 bases. Germline CDR1 SGHTA, CDR2 FQGTGA. The CDR3 is made up of 15 amino acids. The CDR3 coding sequence is TGTGCCAGCAGCCCTAGCGGGGGGGCACAAGGGGAGCAGTTCTTC. This codes for CASSPSGGAQGEQFF. Supplemented by reference TRBV7-3 and TRBJ2-1, the full variable domain reads GAGVSQTPSNKVTEKGKYVELRCDPISGHTALYWYRQSLGQGPEFLIYFQGTGAADDSGLPNDRFFAVRPEGSVSTLKIQRTERGDSAVYLCASSPSGGAQGEQFFGPGTRLTVL.

This rearrangement joins TRBV10-1 to TRBJ2-7; TRBD2 matches 8 bases. In germline, CDR1 is WNHNN, CDR2 SYGVQD (reference sequence). V shed 0 bases and J 1 base; nucleotides not matched to a gene: 11. The CDR3 contains 18 residues. The CDR3 here is CASSESKNQAGGSYEQYF. Here the CDR3 DNA reads TGCGCCAGCAGTGAGTCGAAGAACCAGGCGGGAGGATCCTACGAGCAGTACTTC.

The genes are TRBV4-1 and TRBJ2-1; TRBD2 aligns across 10 bases. Looked up from germline, CDR1 is MGHRA and CDR2 is YSYEKL. This CDR3 has 14 amino acids. The ends lost 5 bases at V and 6 bases at J; junction bases unmatched: 4. The CDR3 sequence is CASSALAGINEQFF. CDR3 bases: TGCGCCAGCAGCGCACTAGCGGGGATCAATGAGCAGTTCTTC.

CDR3 nucleotides: TGTGCCAGCAGCGCCGTAGCGGGAGCGGATACCGGGGAGCTGTTTTTT. It translates to CASSAVAGADTGELFF. The J gene is TRBJ2-2, the V gene TRBV9, with 9 bases matching TRBD2. Per germline, CDR1 SGDLS and CDR2 YYNGEE. This CDR3 is built from 16 residues. V dropped 3 bases and J dropped 5; count of bases not matched to a gene: 8.

The rearrangement links TRBV6-1 to TRBJ2-3, with D possibly matching TRBD1 (6 bases). Between the trimmed V and J ends, which lost 5 bases and 2 bases, there was a span of 11 bases. Germline V CDR1 and CDR2: MNHNS, SASEGT. The CDR3 covers 14 residues. The CDR3 nucleotides read TGTGCCAGCAGTATGGACAGACCCACAGATACGCAGTATTTT. It translates to CASSMDRPTDTQYF.

A note on this clone: This sample includes further DNA sequences coding for the same CDR3. The rearrangement uses TRBV9 and TRBJ2-7; 7 bases line up with TRBD2. CDR1 is SGDLS and CDR2 is YYNGEE in the germline V gene. The CDR3 is 14 amino acids. The ends lost 0 bases at V and 2 bases at J; junction bases unmatched: 2. The CDR3 bases are TGTGCCAGCAGCGTAGGGGGAGGGCCCTACGAGCAGTACTTC. This encodes CASSVGGGPYEQYF.

The chain has TRBV11-2 and TRBJ2-5; 7 bases fit TRBD1. V lost 5 bases, J lost 2 bases, and 11 bases stayed unmatched. CDR1 and CDR2 (germline): SGHAT, FQNNGV. The CDR3 spans 16 residues. The CDR3 sequence is CASSEHRDRIQETQYF. In DNA form, the CDR3 reads TGTGCCAGCAGCGAACACCGGGACAGAATACAAGAGACCCAGTACTTC.

This chain uses TRBV6-1 with TRBJ2-3; TRBD2 is a possible D gene (6 bases). The ends were cut back, 7 bases at V and 1 base at J, with 9 bases in the middle. The CDR3 has 13 residues. In germline, CDR1 is MNHNS, CDR2 SASEGT. CDR3 DNA: TGTGCCAGCACAAAGCGGGGCACAGATACGCAGTATTTT. Its translation: CASTKRGTDTQYF.

The chain employs TRBV29-1 and TRBJ2-7, with 8 bases lining up with TRBD2. After removal of 2 bases from V and 1 base from J, the junction contained 1 base not matched to a gene. Germline values: CDR1 SQVTM, CDR2 ANQGSEA. CDR3 length equals 13 residues. CDR3 amino acids: CSVEPGGSYEQYF. CDR3 nucleotides: TGCAGCGTTGAACCGGGAGGGTCCTACGAGCAGTACTTC.

The chain joins TRBV7-9 to TRBJ1-1; D remains ambiguous. There are 14 residues in the CDR3. V was trimmed by 8 bases and J by 0 bases, leaving 13 bases between them. Germline V gene lookup returns CDR1 SEHNR and CDR2 FQNEAQ (reference sequence). The CDR3 spells CASPPPGMNTEAFF. Here the CDR3 DNA reads TGTGCCAGCCCGCCACCGGGGATGAACACTGAAGCTTTCTTT.